This T cell receptor (beta chain) was recorded in a study of OX40 agonist ivuxolimab in advanced cancers. Whole-study context: The drug used for patients, ivuxolimab, was an agonistic anti-OX40 (CD134) antibody. In three patients, partial responses were observed, one with hepatocellular carcinoma and two with cutaneous melanoma. Those enrolled were less than 85% male, with a mean age of 60 years and ages from roughly 23 to 80.

The CDR3 sequence is 14 residues long. V lost 4 bases, J lost 4 bases, and 6 bases stayed unmatched. Germline V gene data show CDR1 as SGHRS and CDR2 as YFSETQ. Repertoires were generated with immunoSEQ multiplex PCR, while TCRdb's copy carries only in-frame clones and drops some. The sample contains 65,000 to 95,000 clones, approximately 83% of which appear only once. This clone was found a few times. With autoimmune disease history or systemic immunosuppression, patients were excluded. The source of this sequence is an adult with an advanced solid tumor such as melanoma, head and neck, liver or kidney cancer. The sample consisted of CD4+ or CD8+ T cells sorted from blood, taken in a trial of the OX40 agonist ivuxolimab. The chain combines TRBV5-1 with TRBJ1-2, with 8 bases matching TRBD1. The CDR3 nucleotides are TGCGCCAGCAGCGACGATGGACAGGGCTATGGCTACACCTTC. It is translated as CASSDDGQGYGYTF.